This is a list of T cell receptor beta chains from one sample in a study of blood T cells in healthy people across ages. TCRdb reanalysed the 5' RACE reads using MiXCR and keeps one entry per CDR3 protein. In the table there are about 780,000 distinct CDR3 sequences, around a quarter of which are singletons. The sample also formed part of further work on T cells of mothers and their children.

The sample comprised blood. These receptors all come from a boy under 18 in good health. Each CDR3 is given with its conserved first and last residue. The D gene is left open where the match is weak. Not every row has a clone size; where given, it reads once, few, many or a size class.

j_call v_call d_call clone_size cdr3_aa cdr3_nt
TRBJ2-3 TRBV5-1 - - CASSHNTDTQYF TGCGCCAGCAGTCACAACACAGATACGCAGTATTTT
TRBJ1-6 TRBV5-6 - - CASSFGSTGKPPLHF TGTGCCAGCAGCTTCGGGTCTACCGGGAAGCCACCCCTCCACTTT
TRBJ1-1 TRBV25-1 - - CASSEGSAETF TGTGCCAGCAGTGAAGGTTCCGCAGAAACGTTT
TRBJ2-5 TRBV9 - - CASSVAAGAETQYF TGTGCCAGCAGCGTAGCAGCAGGGGCAGAGACCCAGTACTTC
TRBJ2-7 TRBV6-2/TRBV6-3 TRBD1 few CASRPSGQGGEQYF TGTGCCAGCAGACCAAGCGGACAGGGGGGCGAGCAGTACTTC
TRBJ2-1 TRBV19 - - CASSISHNEQFF TGTGCCAGTAGTATCTCCCACAATGAGCAGTTCTTC
TRBJ1-1 TRBV28 - few CASSLGGLPTEAFF TGTGCCAGCAGTTTAGGTGGGTTGCCCACTGAAGCTTTCTTT
TRBJ2-5 TRBV27 - many CASSPLASQETQYF TGTGCCAGCAGTCCGCTAGCGAGCCAAGAGACCCAGTACTTC
TRBJ1-1 TRBV2 - - CASEGGERTEAFF TGTGCCAGCGAAGGGGGTGAAAGAACTGAAGCTTTCTTT
TRBJ2-3 TRBV20-1 TRBD2 - CSARDRAGGTQYF TGCAGTGCTAGAGATCGGGCGGGGGGAACGCAGTATTTT
TRBJ1-2 TRBV25-1 TRBD1 - CASSDATGGLYGYTF TGTGCCAGCAGTGATGCTACAGGGGGTCTCTATGGCTACACCTTC
TRBJ2-1 TRBV20-1 - - CSAVFNEQFF TGCAGTGCTGTGTTCAATGAGCAGTTCTTC
TRBJ2-1 TRBV7-2 - - CASSLSDFYYNEQFF TGTGCCAGCAGCTTAAGTGACTTTTACTACAATGAGCAGTTCTTC
TRBJ2-1 TRBV2 TRBD2 - CASRARGRGDHNEQFF TGTGCCAGCAGGGCGCGTGGGCGGGGGGATCACAATGAGCAGTTCTTC
TRBJ2-3 TRBV10-1 - - CASSERNSLDTQYF TGCGCCAGCAGTGAGAGGAACTCCCTAGATACGCAGTATTTT
TRBJ1-2 TRBV7-3 - - CASSPFGGDGYTF TGTGCCAGCAGCCCTTTTGGCGGGGATGGCTACACCTTC
TRBJ1-2 TRBV29-1 - - CSYAKGQSVYGYTF TGCAGCTACGCAAAGGGGCAGTCTGTCTATGGCTACACCTTC
TRBJ2-1 TRBV14 - few CASSAHLANEQFF TGTGCCAGCAGCGCCCATCTCGCGAATGAGCAGTTCTTC